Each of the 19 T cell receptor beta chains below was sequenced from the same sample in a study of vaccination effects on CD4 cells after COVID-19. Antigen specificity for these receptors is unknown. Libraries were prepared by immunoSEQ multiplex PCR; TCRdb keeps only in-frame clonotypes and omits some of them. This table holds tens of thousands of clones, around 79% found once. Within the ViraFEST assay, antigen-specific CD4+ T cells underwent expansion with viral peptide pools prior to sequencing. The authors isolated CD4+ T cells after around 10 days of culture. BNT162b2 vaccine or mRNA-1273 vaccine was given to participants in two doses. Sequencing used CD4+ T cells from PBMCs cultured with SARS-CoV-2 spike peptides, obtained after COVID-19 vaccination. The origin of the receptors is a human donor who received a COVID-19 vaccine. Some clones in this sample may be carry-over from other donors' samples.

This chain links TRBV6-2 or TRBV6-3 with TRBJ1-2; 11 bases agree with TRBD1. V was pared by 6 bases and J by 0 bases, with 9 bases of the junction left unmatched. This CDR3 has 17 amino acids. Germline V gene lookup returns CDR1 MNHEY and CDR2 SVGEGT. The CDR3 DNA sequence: TGTGCCAGCAGCCCTCGGACAGGGGGCTACCCTAACTATGGCTACACCTTC. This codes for CASSPRTGGYPNYGYTF.

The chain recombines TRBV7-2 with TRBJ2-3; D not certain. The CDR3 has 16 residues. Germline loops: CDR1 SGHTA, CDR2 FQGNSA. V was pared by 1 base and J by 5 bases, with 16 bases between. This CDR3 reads CASSLERLGTGDTQYF. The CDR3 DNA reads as TGTGCCAGCAGCTTAGAACGGCTAGGAACGGGAGATACGCAGTATTTT.

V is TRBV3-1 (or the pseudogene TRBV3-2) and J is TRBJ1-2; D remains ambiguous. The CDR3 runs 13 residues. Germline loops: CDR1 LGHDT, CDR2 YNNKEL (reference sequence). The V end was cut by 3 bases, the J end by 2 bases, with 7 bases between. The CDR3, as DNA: TGTGCCAGCAGCCACCCGGGCAACTATGGCTACACCTTC. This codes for CASSHPGNYGYTF.

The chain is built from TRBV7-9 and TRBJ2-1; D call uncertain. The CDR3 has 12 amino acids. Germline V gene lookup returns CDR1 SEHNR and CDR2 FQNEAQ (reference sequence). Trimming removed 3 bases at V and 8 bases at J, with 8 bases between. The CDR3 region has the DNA TGTGCCAGCAGCTTCACTTCGGATGAGCAGTTCTTC. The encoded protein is CASSFTSDEQFF.

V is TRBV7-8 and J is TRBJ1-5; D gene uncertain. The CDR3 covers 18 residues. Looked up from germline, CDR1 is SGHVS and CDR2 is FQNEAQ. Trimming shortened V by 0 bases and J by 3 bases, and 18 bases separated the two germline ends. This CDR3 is CASSLAKFNTGPNQPQHF. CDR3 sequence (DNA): TGTGCCAGCAGCTTAGCGAAGTTTAATACCGGCCCCAATCAGCCCCAGCATTTT. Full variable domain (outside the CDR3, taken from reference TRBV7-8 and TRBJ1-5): GAGVSQSPRYKVAKRGQDVALRCDPISGHVSLFWYQQALGQGPEFLTYFQNEAQLDKSGLPSDRFFAERPEGSVSTLKIQRTQQEDSAVYLCASSLAKFNTGPNQPQHFGDGTRLSIL.

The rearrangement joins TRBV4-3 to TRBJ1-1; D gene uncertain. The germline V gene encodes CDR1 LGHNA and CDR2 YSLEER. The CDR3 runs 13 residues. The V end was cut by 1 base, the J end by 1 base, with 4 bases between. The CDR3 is CASSQVRNTEAFF. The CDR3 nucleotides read TGCGCCAGCAGCCAAGTCAGGAACACTGAAGCTTTCTTT.

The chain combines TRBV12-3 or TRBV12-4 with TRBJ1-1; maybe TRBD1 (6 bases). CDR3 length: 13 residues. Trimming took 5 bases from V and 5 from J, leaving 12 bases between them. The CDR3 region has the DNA TGTGCCAGCAGTCTTAACAGGGAAACTGAAGCTTTCTTT. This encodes CASSLNRETEAFF.

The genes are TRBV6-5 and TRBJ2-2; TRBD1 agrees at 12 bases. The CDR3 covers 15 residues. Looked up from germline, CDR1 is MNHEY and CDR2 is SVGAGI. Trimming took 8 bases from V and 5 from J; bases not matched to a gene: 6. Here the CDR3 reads CASGRDRGLTGELFF. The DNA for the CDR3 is TGTGCCAGCGGAAGGGACAGGGGGCTTACCGGGGAGCTGTTTTTT.

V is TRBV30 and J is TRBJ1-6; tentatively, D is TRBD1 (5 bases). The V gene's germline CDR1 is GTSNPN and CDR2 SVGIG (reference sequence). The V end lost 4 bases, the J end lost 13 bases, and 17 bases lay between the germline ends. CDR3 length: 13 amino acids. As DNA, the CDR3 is TGTGCCTGGAAGGGGCCGTTGAGACATCCCCTCCACTTT. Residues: CAWKGPLRHPLHF.

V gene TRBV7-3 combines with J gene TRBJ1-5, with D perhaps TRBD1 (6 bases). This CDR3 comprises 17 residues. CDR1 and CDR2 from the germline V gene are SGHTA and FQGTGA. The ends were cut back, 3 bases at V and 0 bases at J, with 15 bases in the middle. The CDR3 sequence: CASSFHDRPYSNQPQHF. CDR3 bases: TGTGCCAGCAGCTTTCATGACAGGCCTTATAGCAATCAGCCCCAGCATTTT.

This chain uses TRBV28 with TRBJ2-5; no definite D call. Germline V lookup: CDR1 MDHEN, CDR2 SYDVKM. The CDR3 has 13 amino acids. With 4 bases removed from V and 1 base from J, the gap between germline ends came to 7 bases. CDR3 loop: CASSSPAQETQYF. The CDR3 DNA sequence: TGTGCCAGCAGTTCCCCCGCCCAAGAGACCCAGTACTTC.

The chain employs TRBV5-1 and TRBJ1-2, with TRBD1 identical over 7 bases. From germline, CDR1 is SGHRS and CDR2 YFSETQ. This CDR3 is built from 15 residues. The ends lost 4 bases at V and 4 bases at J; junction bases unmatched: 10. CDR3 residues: CASSTQGTDVYGYTF. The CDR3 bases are TGCGCCAGCAGCACCCAGGGGACAGATGTCTATGGCTACACCTTC. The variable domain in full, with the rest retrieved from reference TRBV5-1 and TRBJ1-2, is KAGVTQTPRYLIKTRGQQVTLSCSPISGHRSVSWYQQTPGQGLQFLFEYFSETQRNKGNFPGRFSGRQFSNSRSEMNVSTLELGDSALYLCASSTQGTDVYGYTFGSGTRLTVV.

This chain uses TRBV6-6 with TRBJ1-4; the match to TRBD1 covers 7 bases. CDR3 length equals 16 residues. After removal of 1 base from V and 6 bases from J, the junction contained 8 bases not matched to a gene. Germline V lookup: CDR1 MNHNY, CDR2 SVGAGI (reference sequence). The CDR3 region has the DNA TGTGCCAGCAGTTACTACGAAGGGACAGCTGATGAAAAACTGTTTTTT. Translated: CASSYYEGTADEKLFF.

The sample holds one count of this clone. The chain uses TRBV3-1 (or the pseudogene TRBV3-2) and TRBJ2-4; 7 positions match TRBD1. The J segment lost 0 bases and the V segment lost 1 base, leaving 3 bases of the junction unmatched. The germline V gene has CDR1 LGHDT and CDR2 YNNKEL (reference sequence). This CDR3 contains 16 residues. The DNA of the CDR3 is TGTGCCAGCAGCCAAGCGGGACAGCTAGCCAAAAACATTCAGTACTTC. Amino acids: CASSQAGQLAKNIQYF.

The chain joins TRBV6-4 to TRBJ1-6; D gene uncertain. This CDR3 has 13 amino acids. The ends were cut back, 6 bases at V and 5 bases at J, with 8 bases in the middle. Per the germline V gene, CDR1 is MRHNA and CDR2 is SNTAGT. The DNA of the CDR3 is TGTGCCAGCAGGGGCGCCGATAATTCACCCCTCCACTTT. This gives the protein CASRGADNSPLHF.

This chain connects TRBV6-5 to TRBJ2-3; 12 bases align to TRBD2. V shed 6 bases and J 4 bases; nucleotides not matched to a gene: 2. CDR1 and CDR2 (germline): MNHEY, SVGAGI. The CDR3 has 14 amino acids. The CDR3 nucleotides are TGTGCCAGCAGGACTAGCGGGGGAGCAGATACGCAGTATTTT. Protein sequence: CASRTSGGADTQYF.

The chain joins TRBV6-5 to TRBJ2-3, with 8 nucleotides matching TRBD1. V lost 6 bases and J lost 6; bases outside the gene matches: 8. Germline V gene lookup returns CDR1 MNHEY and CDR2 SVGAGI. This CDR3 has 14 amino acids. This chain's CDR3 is CASSQRTGTDTQYF. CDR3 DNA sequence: TGTGCCAGCAGCCAAAGGACAGGGACGGATACGCAGTATTTT.

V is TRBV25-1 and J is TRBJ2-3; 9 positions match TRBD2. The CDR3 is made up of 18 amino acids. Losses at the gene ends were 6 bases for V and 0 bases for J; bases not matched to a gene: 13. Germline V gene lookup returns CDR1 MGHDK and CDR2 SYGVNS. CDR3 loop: CASRSPSGGHNSTDTQYF. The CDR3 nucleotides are TGTGCCAGCAGATCACCCAGCGGGGGGCATAACAGCACAGATACGCAGTATTTT.

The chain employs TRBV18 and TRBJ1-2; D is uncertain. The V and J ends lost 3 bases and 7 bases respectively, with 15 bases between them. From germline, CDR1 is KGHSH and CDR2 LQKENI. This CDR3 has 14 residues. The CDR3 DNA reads TGTGCCAGCTCACCCCAAGACCTGCCGGGTGGCTACACCTTC. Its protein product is CASSPQDLPGGYTF.